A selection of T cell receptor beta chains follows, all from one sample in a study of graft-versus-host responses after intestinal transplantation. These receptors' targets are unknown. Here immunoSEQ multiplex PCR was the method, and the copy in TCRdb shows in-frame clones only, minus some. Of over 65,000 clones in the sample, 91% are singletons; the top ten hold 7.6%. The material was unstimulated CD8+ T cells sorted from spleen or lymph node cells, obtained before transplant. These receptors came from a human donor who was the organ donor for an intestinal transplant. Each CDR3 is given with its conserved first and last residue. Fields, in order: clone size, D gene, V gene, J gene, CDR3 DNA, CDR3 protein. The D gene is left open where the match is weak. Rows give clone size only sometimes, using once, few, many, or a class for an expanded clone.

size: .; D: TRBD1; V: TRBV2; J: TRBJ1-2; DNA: TGTGCCAGCAGTGGAGGCAGGGGGAAATATGGCTACACCTTC; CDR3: CASSGGRGKYGYTF
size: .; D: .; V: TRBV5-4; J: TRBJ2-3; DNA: TGTGCCAGCAGCTTGGATTTCTTACAGGCTGAGAGCACGCAGTATTTT; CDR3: CASSLDFLQAESTQYF
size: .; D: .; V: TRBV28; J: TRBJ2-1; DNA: TGTGCCAGCAGCCCACTCCCAAAGCGGGCCAGAAGGCTTAATGAGCAGTTCTTC; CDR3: CASSPLPKRARRLNEQFF
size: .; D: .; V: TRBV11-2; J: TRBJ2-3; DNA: TGTGCCAGCAGCTTAGGAGGGGGGTGGGGCACAGATACGCAGTATTTT; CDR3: CASSLGGGWGTDTQYF
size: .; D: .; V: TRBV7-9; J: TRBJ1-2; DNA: TGTGCCAGCAGCTGGGGGGGTACCATCCATAACTATGGCTACACCTTC; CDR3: CASSWGGTIHNYGYTF
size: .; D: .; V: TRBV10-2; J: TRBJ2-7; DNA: TGCGCCAGCAGGAAGGATGATAGCCCCCACGAGCAGTACTTC; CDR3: CASRKDDSPHEQYF
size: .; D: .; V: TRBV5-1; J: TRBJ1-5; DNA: TGCGCCAGCAGCTTCTCCCGGGATAGCAATCAGCCCCAGCATTTT; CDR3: CASSFSRDSNQPQHF
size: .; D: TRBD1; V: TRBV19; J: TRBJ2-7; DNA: TGTGCCAGTAGTTCTGTGGGACAGGGATGGCGCGAGCAGTACTTC; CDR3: CASSSVGQGWREQYF
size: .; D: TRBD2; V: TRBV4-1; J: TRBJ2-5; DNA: TGCGCCAGCAGCCCAGGGACTAGCGGGAGTGAGACCCAGTACTTC; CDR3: CASSPGTSGSETQYF
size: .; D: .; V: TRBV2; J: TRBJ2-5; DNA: TGTGCCAGCAGGACCCCGAGTGGACAGGAGACCCAGTACTTC; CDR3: CASRTPSGQETQYF
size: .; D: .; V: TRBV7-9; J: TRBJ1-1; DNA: TGTGCCAGCAGATCAGACGGCCCCACGAACACTGAAGCTTTCTTT; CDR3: CASRSDGPTNTEAFF
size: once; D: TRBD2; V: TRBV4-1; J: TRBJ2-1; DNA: TGCGCCAGCAGCCAAGATGGAAGAAGCGGGAGCTACAATGAGCAGTTCTTC; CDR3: CASSQDGRSGSYNEQFF
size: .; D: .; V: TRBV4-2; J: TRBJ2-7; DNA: TGTGCCAGCAGCCCTGAAGTCGGTTCATTCGAGCAGTACTTC; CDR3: CASSPEVGSFEQYF
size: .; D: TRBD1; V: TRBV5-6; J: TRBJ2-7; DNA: TGTGCCAGCAGCTGGGGACAGGGCTCCCACGAGCAGTACTTC; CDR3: CASSWGQGSHEQYF
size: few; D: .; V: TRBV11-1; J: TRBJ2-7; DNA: TGTGCCAGCAGCTTACCTCTGACGCGGGGCGAGCAGTACTTC; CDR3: CASSLPLTRGEQYF
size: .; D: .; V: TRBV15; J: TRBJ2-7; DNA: TGTGCCACCAGCAGAGATCTGGGCGGACAAGCCTACGAGCAGTACTTC; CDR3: CATSRDLGGQAYEQYF
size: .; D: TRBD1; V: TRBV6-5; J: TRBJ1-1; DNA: TGTGCCAGCAGGGCCGGGACAGGGCCCACTGAAGCTTTCTTT; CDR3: CASRAGTGPTEAFF
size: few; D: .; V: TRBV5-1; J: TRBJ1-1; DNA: TGCGCCAGCAGCGCGGGGGGCCAGGGTGGGAGCACTGAAGCTTTCTTT; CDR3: CASSAGGQGGSTEAFF
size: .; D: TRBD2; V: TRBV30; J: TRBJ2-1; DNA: TGTGCCTGGAGTCTCAGCGGGGGATACAATGAGCAGTTCTTC; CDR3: CAWSLSGGYNEQFF
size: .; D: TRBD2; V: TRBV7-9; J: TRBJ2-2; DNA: TGTGCCAGCAGATTCAAGACTAGCGGCTACACCGGGGAGCTGTTTTTT; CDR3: CASRFKTSGYTGELFF
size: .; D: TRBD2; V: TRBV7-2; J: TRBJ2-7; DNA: TGTGCCAGCAGCTTAGGGGTCGGGGGGGCCTACGAGCAGTACTTC; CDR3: CASSLGVGGAYEQYF
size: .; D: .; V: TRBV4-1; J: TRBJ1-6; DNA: TGCGCCAGCAGCCAAGCGAGGTCACCCCTCCACTTT; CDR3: CASSQARSPLHF
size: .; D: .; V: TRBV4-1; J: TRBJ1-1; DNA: TGCGCCAGCAGCCAAACCAGGGTTTCGGTCACTGAAGCTTTCTTT; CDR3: CASSQTRVSVTEAFF
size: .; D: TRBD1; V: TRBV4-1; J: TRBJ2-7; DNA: TGCGCCAGCAGCCACAGGACAGGCGTCGCCTACGAGCAGTACTTC; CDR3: CASSHRTGVAYEQYF
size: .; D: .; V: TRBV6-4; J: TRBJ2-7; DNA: TGTGCCAGCAGTGACTCGGAGCGAATCTACGAGCAGTACTTC; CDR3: CASSDSERIYEQYF
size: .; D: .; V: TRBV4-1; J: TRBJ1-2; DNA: TGCGCCAGCAGCTCCCTTTCGAGGGAGGCCCTTCGGGGCTACACCTTC; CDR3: CASSSLSREALRGYTF
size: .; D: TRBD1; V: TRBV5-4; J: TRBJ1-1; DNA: TGTGCCAGCACCCTCCCCGACAGGGGTATTGAAGCTTTCTTT; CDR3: CASTLPDRGIEAFF